These 20 T cell receptor beta chains were sequenced from one sample in a study of shared clonotypes between healthy human individuals. The data were produced by immunoSEQ multiplex PCR, yet TCRdb's version contains in-frame clones alone and is incomplete. The data contain about 1.1 million clones, around 78% of them singletons. Sequenced input: memory CD4+ T cells from PBMCs. Subset described: CD45RA-negative fraction. Receptors originate from a man younger than 30 in good health. Some clones in this sample may be carry-over from other donors' samples.

The rearrangement joins TRBV7-9 to TRBJ1-1, with D possibly TRBD1 on 6 matching bases. Trimming took off 2 bases at V and 5 bases at J, with 18 bases between the two ends. In germline, CDR1 is SEHNR, CDR2 FQNEAQ (reference sequence). CDR3 length: 16 residues. CDR3 sequence reads: CASSLPPRGGWTEAFF. CDR3 DNA: TGTGCCAGCAGCTTACCCCCAAGGGGGGGATGGACTGAAGCTTTCTTT. The entire variable domain, with the rest obtained from reference TRBV7-9 and TRBJ1-1, is as follows: DTGVSQNPRHKITKRGQNVTFRCDPISEHNRLYWYRQTLGQGPEFLTYFQNEAQLEKSRLLSDRFSAERPKGSFSTLEIQRTEQGDSAMYLCASSLPPRGGWTEAFFGQGTRLTVV.

The genes are TRBV30 and TRBJ1-2, with 7 nucleotides matching TRBD1. Per germline, CDR1 GTSNPN and CDR2 SVGIG (reference sequence). Losses at the gene ends were 1 base for V and 5 bases for J; bases not matched to a gene: 4. This CDR3 has 13 amino acids. CDR3 amino acids: CAWSGDRRYGYTF. DNA of the CDR3: TGTGCCTGGAGTGGGGACAGAAGATATGGCTACACCTTC.

This clone has a handful of counts. The chain uses TRBV7-8 and TRBJ2-7; 8 nucleotides match TRBD2. Germline loops: CDR1 SGHVS, CDR2 FQNEAQ. Trimming took 8 bases from V and 2 from J; bases not matched to a gene: 14. The CDR3 runs to 16 residues. CDR3 region: CASLGVRTSIPYEQYF. In nucleotides, the CDR3 is TGTGCCAGCTTGGGTGTGAGGACTAGCATTCCCTACGAGCAGTACTTC.

The genes are TRBV6-1 and TRBJ1-2; 8 bases are a match to TRBD1. The CDR3 length is 14 residues. Germline loops: CDR1 MNHNS, CDR2 SASEGT. V shed 0 bases and J 4 bases; nucleotides not matched to a gene: 1. CDR3 DNA sequence: TGTGCCAGCAGTGAAGCGACAGGGGTCTATGGCTACACCTTC. Translated: CASSEATGVYGYTF.

CDR3 sequence (DNA): TGCGCCAGCACCAAACCGGGGCCGGGGGACACTGAAGCTTTCTTT. It codes for CASTKPGPGDTEAFF. J is TRBJ1-1 and V is TRBV10-1; possible D gene TRBD1, 5 bases. The CDR3 runs to 15 residues. The V end lost 7 bases, the J end lost 3 bases, and 18 bases lay between the germline ends. CDR1 and CDR2 (germline): WNHNN, SYGVQD (reference sequence).

The chain carries TRBV4-3 and TRBJ2-3; a possible D gene is TRBD2 (5 bases). CDR3 size: 20 residues. V lost 0 bases and J lost 7, with 29 bases in between. Germline CDR1 is LGHNA and CDR2 is YSLEER. CDR3 in DNA: TGCGCCAGCAGCCAAGAAACCCTTCGGGAAGAGTGGGAAAGAGATAATACGCAGTATTTT. Its translation is CASSQETLREEWERDNTQYF.

This chain links TRBV10-2 with TRBJ2-3; TRBD2 matches 9 bases. Germline V CDR1 and CDR2: WSHSY, SAAADI. V shed 3 bases, J shed 6 bases, and the junction held 7 bases outside the gene matches. CDR3 length equals 15 residues. The CDR3 sequence: CASSDGAGGLDTQYF. DNA of the CDR3: TGCGCCAGCAGTGATGGGGCGGGAGGGCTCGATACGCAGTATTTT.

The V gene is TRBV4-3, the J gene TRBJ2-3, with D tentatively TRBD1 (6 bases). Germline V lookup: CDR1 LGHNA, CDR2 YSLEER. With 4 bases removed from V and 4 bases from J, the gap between germline ends came to 9 bases. The CDR3 runs 13 residues. The CDR3 region is CASSLDRPDTQYF. CDR3 nucleotide sequence: TGCGCCAGCAGCCTCGACAGGCCAGATACGCAGTATTTT.

The CDR3 region is CASSSSGGSEKLFF. For the CDR3, the DNA is TGTGCCAGCAGCTCCAGTGGGGGGAGTGAAAAACTGTTTTTT. This sequence joins TRBV14 and TRBJ1-4, with D possibly TRBD1 on 5 matching bases. CDR1 is SGHDN and CDR2 is FVKESK in the germline V gene. The CDR3 contains 14 residues. V lost 5 bases to trimming and J lost 7 bases, with 14 bases between them. The full variable domain, in which reference TRBV14 and TRBJ1-4 provide the parts outside the CDR3, is EAGVTQFPSHSVIEKGQTVTLRCDPISGHDNLYWYRRVMGKEIKFLLHFVKESKQDESGMPNNRFLAERTGGTYSTLKVQPAELEDSGVYFCASSSSGGSEKLFFGSGTQLSVL.

This rearrangement joins TRBV28 to TRBJ2-5; D not resolved. The J call could be wrong; TRBJ2-7 is a better fit for the DNA end. The CDR3 spans 11 residues. Germline values: CDR1 MDHEN, CDR2 SYDVKM. CDR3 nucleotides: TGTGCCAGCACCTTCGGGTACGAGCAGTACTTC. Its translation is CASTFGYEQYF.

In its sample, this clone was seen a few times. The chain is built from TRBV18 and TRBJ1-1; unclear D gene. Trimming cost V 2 bases and J 1 base, with 8 bases left between them. The CDR3 covers 14 residues. Looked up from germline, CDR1 is KGHSH and CDR2 is LQKENI. This chain's CDR3 is CASSPLIANTEAFF. CDR3 nucleotide sequence: TGTGCCAGCTCACCATTGATTGCGAACACTGAAGCTTTCTTT.

The chain has TRBV5-1 and TRBJ2-5, with 7 bases that match TRBD1. J was trimmed by 2 bases and V by 6 bases; bases with no gene match: 7. From germline, CDR1 is SGHRS and CDR2 YFSETQ. The length of the CDR3 is 14 residues. The DNA for the CDR3 is TGCGCCAGCAAACAGACAGGGAAACAAGAGACCCAGTACTTC. It yields the protein CASKQTGKQETQYF.

The chain recombines TRBV5-6 with TRBJ2-4; 8 nucleotides line up with TRBD1. Germline V gene lookup returns CDR1 SGHDT and CDR2 YYEEEE. This CDR3 spans 15 amino acids. V dropped 1 base and J dropped 4; count of bases not matched to a gene: 4. The CDR3 DNA is TGTGCCAGCAGCTTGAGGGGACAGGCGAAAAACATTCAGTACTTC. Translated, it gives CASSLRGQAKNIQYF.

V is TRBV6-1 and J is TRBJ2-7; D not resolved. V lost 4 bases and J lost 6, with 19 bases in between. The CDR3 totals 15 residues. Germline V gene data show CDR1 as MNHNS and CDR2 as SASEGT. The CDR3 protein is CASSARNGQYLEQYF. The CDR3 bases are TGTGCCAGCAGTGCAAGAAATGGGCAGTATCTCGAGCAGTACTTC.

This rearrangement joins TRBV27 to TRBJ2-6, with TRBD1 matching 9 bases. The CDR3 contains 18 residues. Germline lookup yields CDR1 MNHEY and CDR2 SMNVEV (reference sequence). V was clipped by 6 bases and J by 1 base; unmatched bases: 10. CDR3 nucleotides: TGTGCCAGCAGCCAGGGGGGACAGGGTTCGTCTGGGGCCAACGTCCTGACTTTC. Its translation: CASSQGGQGSSGANVLTF.

On this clone itself: The sample carries other DNA sequences with the same CDR3. V is TRBV7-3 and J is TRBJ2-2; D is unresolved. V lost 1 base and J 6 bases, leaving 9 bases between the germline ends. CDR1 SGHTA and CDR2 FQGTGA come from the germline V gene. The CDR3 extends over 14 amino acids. CDR3 amino acids: CASSLRQASGELFF. The CDR3 DNA reads as TGTGCCAGCAGCTTAAGGCAAGCATCCGGGGAGCTGTTTTTT. The full variable domain, in which reference TRBV7-3 and TRBJ2-2 provide the parts outside the CDR3, is GAGVSQTPSNKVTEKGKYVELRCDPISGHTALYWYRQSLGQGPEFLIYFQGTGAADDSGLPNDRFFAVRPEGSVSTLKIQRTERGDSAVYLCASSLRQASGELFFGEGSRLTVL.

This sequence joins TRBV7-9 and TRBJ2-2, with D perhaps given as TRBD1 or TRBD2 (5 bases each). V lost 2 bases and J lost 4, with 8 bases in between. CDR3 size: 14 residues. Germline loops: CDR1 SEHNR, CDR2 FQNEAQ (reference sequence). CDR3 coding DNA: TGTGCCAGCAGCTTACACGGGACCACCGGGGAGCTGTTTTTT. Its protein product is CASSLHGTTGELFF.

This rearrangement joins TRBV15 to TRBJ1-2; weak D call: TRBD1 (5 bases). V was trimmed by 1 base and J by 8 bases, leaving 20 bases between them. The CDR3 consists of 16 residues. The germline CDR1 and CDR2 sequences are LNHNV and YYDKDF (reference sequence). CDR3 in DNA: TGTGCCACCAGCAGAGTTCTTGGAGGGGATTCTAGCGGCTACACCTTC. It specifies CATSRVLGGDSSGYTF.

The CDR3 loop reads CASSFSATNTGELFF. DNA for the CDR3: TGTGCCAGCAGCTTTAGCGCGACGAACACCGGGGAGCTGTTTTTT. The chain has TRBV7-2 and TRBJ2-2; TRBD2 is a possible D gene (5 bases). CDR1 is SGHTA and CDR2 is FQGNSA in the germline V gene. With 3 bases removed from V and 0 bases from J, the gap between germline ends came to 8 bases. The CDR3 contains 15 residues. Looking up the rest from reference TRBV7-2 and TRBJ2-2 gives the full variable domain: GAGVSQSPSNKVTEKGKDVELRCDPISGHTALYWYRQSLGQGLEFLIYFQGNSAPDKSGLPSDRFSAERTGGSVSTLTIQRTQQEDSAVYLCASSFSATNTGELFFGEGSRLTVL.

The sample holds many counts of this clone. The chain couples TRBV6-5 to TRBJ1-2; 7 positions agree with TRBD1. CDR3 length equals 13 residues. Germline V gives CDR1 MNHEY, CDR2 SVGAGI. The J segment lost 0 bases and the V segment lost 5 bases, leaving 0 bases of the junction unmatched. In DNA form, the CDR3 reads TGTGCCAGCAGTGGGACAGCTAACTATGGCTACACCTTC. It codes for CASSGTANYGYTF.